Presented here are 7 T cell receptor beta chains from one specimen sequenced in a study of breast tumors, draining lymph nodes, adjacent tissues. Axillary draining lymph nodes of breast cancer patients supplied the node samples. TCRdb reprocessed the multiplex PCR reads with MiXCR, giving one entry per CDR3 protein. This sample has about 200,000 distinct CDR3 sequences, with less than 45% found just once. Sequenced material: axillary lymph node tissue. The receptors were gathered from a female donor with breast cancer. Some clones in this sample may be carry-over from other donors' samples.

Comments on this clonotype: One end of the junction is discordant with germline, which a read error may explain. The CDR3 protein is CAGSHQSSYEQYF. The CDR3 nucleotides are TGTGCCGGCAGTCACCAGAGCTCCTACGAGCAGTACTTC. The rearrangement links TRBV6-6 to TRBJ2-7; D unresolved. This CDR3 has 13 residues. Looked up from germline, CDR1 is MNHNY and CDR2 is SVGAGI (reference sequence).

This clonotype was seen more than once but under ten times. The chain joins TRBV3-1 to TRBJ1-2; 7 nucleotides align to TRBD1. Germline V CDR1 and CDR2: LGHDT, YNNKEL (reference sequence). Germline trimming cut 5 bases from V and 4 bases from J; bases unmatched to any gene: 10. CDR3 length: 15 residues. CDR3 in amino acids: CASSGETGFLYGYTF. CDR3 DNA sequence: TGTGCCAGCAGCGGAGAGACAGGGTTCCTCTATGGCTACACCTTC.

This clonotype was picked up a small number of times. A much bigger clone sits one base away, suggesting this may be a read error. This rearrangement joins TRBV7-9 to TRBJ2-1; TRBD1 is a possible D gene (5 bases). Per germline, CDR1 SEHNR and CDR2 FQNEAQ (reference sequence). V was pared by 1 base and J by 8 bases, with 12 bases between. The CDR3 contains 14 residues. CDR3 bases: TGTGCCAGCAGCTTAGATGCCAGGGCGTATGAGCAGTTCTTC. It translates to CASSLDARAYEQFF.

This clonotype was seen a handful of times. A much larger clone lies a single base off, so this may be a read error. The chain carries TRBV6-6 and TRBJ2-7; possibly TRBD1 for D (5 bases). V lost 5 bases and J lost 4, with 9 bases in between. In germline, CDR1 is MNHNY, CDR2 SVGAGI (reference sequence). This CDR3 is 12 amino acids long. DNA of the CDR3: TGTGCCAGCAGTCAACAGGTGTACGAGCAGTACTTC. Translated: CASSQQVYEQYF.

This clonotype has ten or more counts. The rearrangement links TRBV12-3 or TRBV12-4 to TRBJ2-1; unclear D gene. Trimming stripped 1 base from V and 10 bases from J, with 5 bases between. This CDR3 comprises 11 residues. Here the CDR3 DNA reads TGTGCCAGCAGTTTAGAGAGGGAGCAGTTCTTC. Residues: CASSLEREQFF.

The chain couples TRBV7-9 to TRBJ1-2; 7 nucleotides match TRBD1. The junction had 11 bases not matched to a gene; V was cut back by 4 bases and J by 12 bases. Germline CDR1 is SEHNR and CDR2 is FQNEAQ (reference sequence). This CDR3 region has 13 residues. CDR3 residues: CASSSDRSSGNTF. The CDR3 bases are TGTGCCAGCAGCTCGGACAGGAGCTCTGGAAACACCTTC. The whole variable domain, remainder taken from reference TRBV7-9 and TRBJ1-2, is DTGVSQNPRHKITKRGQNVTFRCDPISEHNRLYWYRQTLGQGPEFLTYFQNEAQLEKSRLLSDRFSAERPKGSFSTLEIQRTEQGDSAMYLCASSSDRSSGNTFGSGTRLTVV.

The chain combines TRBV9 with TRBJ2-7; D perhaps matches TRBD1 (5 bases). The CDR3 is made up of 15 amino acids. Looked up from germline, CDR1 is SGDLS and CDR2 is YYNGEE. The V end was cut by 7 bases, the J end by 4 bases, with 21 bases between. CDR3 sequence: CASGADQGTGYEQYF. CDR3 DNA sequence: TGTGCCAGCGGCGCAGACCAGGGAACAGGATACGAGCAGTACTTC.